This TCR beta chain appears in the sequencing data of a study of beta chain features in type 1 diabetes. This clone was detected only a few times. What it binds is not known. Every bit of the isolated RNA underwent reverse transcription, so sequencing read expressed TCRB transcripts. Here immunoSEQ multiplex PCR was the method, and the copy in TCRdb shows in-frame clones only, minus some. The table shows about 210,000 clones, with roughly a tenth occurring only once. Whole-study findings and limits: Shorter templates may be favored by PCR, equally so in patients and controls.

Source material: central memory CD4+ T cells from blood. The sequence came from a man younger than 35 in good health.

The CDR3 bases are TGTGCCAGCAGCCCCCGATTCGAGCGGGAGCTATATACGCAGTATTTT. This encodes CASSPRFERELYTQYF. The chain links TRBV11-2 to TRBJ2-3, with 8 bases fitting TRBD2. Germline CDR1 SGHAT, CDR2 FQNNGV. J was trimmed by 7 bases and V by 5 bases; bases with no gene match: 14. The CDR3 runs 16 residues.